A selection of T cell receptor beta chains follows, all from one sample in a study of CD8 T cells in ankylosing spondylitis. TCRdb called the 5' RACE reads again in MiXCR, with one record for every CDR3 protein. The data contain 200,000 or so distinct CDR3 sequences, roughly 20% of them singletons. Sample: blood, either unsorted or a sorted T cell fraction (not recorded which). The source is a male donor aged 10 to 30 with ankylosing spondylitis or in good health (not recorded which). Each CDR3 is given with its conserved first and last residue. The order of the fields is CDR3 length, V gene, clone size, D gene, J gene, CDR3 protein, CDR3 DNA. A D gene is named only where the DNA matches it firmly. Clone size is given for some rows only: seen once, a few or many times, or a class if the clone is expanded.

>16|TRBV7-9|-|TRBD2|TRBJ2-1
CASSQLAGGPYNEQFF
TGTGCCAGCAGCCAACTAGCGGGAGGACCCTACAATGAGCAGTTCTTC
>15|TRBV20-1|many|TRBD2|TRBJ2-3
CSATRTSGLGDTQYF
TGCAGTGCTACCCGGACTAGCGGGTTAGGAGATACGCAGTATTTT
>13|TRBV6-6|many|TRBD1|TRBJ1-1
CASTPSGGSEAFF
TGTGCCAGCACCCCATCAGGGGGCTCGGAAGCTTTCTTT
>13|TRBV11-2|many|-|TRBJ2-1
CASTFGLLNEQFF
TGTGCCAGCACCTTCGGGCTCCTTAATGAGCAGTTCTTC
>19|TRBV7-8|many|TRBD2|TRBJ2-3
CASSLGRGLAGGVADTQYF
TGTGCCAGCAGCCTCGGCCGGGGACTAGCGGGAGGCGTCGCAGATACGCAGTATTTT
>16|TRBV7-2|many|TRBD2|TRBJ2-1
CASSRTSGRQYNEQFF
TGTGCCAGCAGCCGGACTAGCGGGAGGCAGTACAATGAGCAGTTCTTC
>13|TRBV15|many|-|TRBJ2-1
CATSRDRANEQFF
TGTGCCACCAGCAGAGATCGAGCCAATGAGCAGTTCTTC
>13|TRBV7-3|-|-|TRBJ1-1
CASRQEMNTEAFF
TGTGCCAGTCGACAGGAAATGAACACTGAAGCTTTCTTT
>13|TRBV7-7|-|-|TRBJ2-5
CASSLVEEETQYF
TGTGCCAGCAGCTTAGTTGAGGAAGAGACCCAGTACTTC
>15|TRBV7-2|many|TRBD1|TRBJ2-4
CASSLDRGQGKIQYF
TGTGCCAGCAGCTTAGACCGGGGACAGGGGAAAATTCAGTACTTC
>12|TRBV2|-|-|TRBJ2-7
CASRREETEQYF
TGTGCCAGCAGAAGAGAAGAAACCGAGCAGTACTTC
>15|TRBV12-3/TRBV12-4|many|TRBD1|TRBJ2-2
CASSFLGQGDRELFF
TGTGCCAGCAGTTTTCTGGGACAGGGGGACCGGGAGCTGTTTTTT
>13|TRBV4-1|many|-|TRBJ2-5
CASSQNLEETQYF
TGCGCCAGCAGCCAAAACCTCGAGGAGACCCAGTACTTC
>13|TRBV7-9|many|-|TRBJ2-1
CASSFVRGNEQFF
TGTGCCAGCAGCTTTGTAAGGGGCAATGAGCAGTTCTTC
>15|TRBV6-5|many|-|TRBJ1-4
CASSPRGQTNEKLFF
TGTGCCAGCAGCCCACGAGGACAGACTAATGAAAAACTGTTTTTT
>13|TRBV20-1|many|-|TRBJ2-2
CSATHENTGELFF
TGCAGTGCTACCCACGAGAACACCGGGGAGCTGTTTTTT
>13|TRBV20-1|many|-|TRBJ2-1
CSARFPGEDEQFF
TGCAGTGCTAGATTCCCGGGAGAGGATGAGCAGTTCTTC
>12|TRBV12-3/TRBV12-4|many|-|TRBJ2-1
CASSQGGNEQFF
TGTGCCAGCAGTCAGGGGGGGAATGAGCAGTTCTTC
>13|TRBV6-6|-|-|TRBJ1-1
CASSYRDGYEAFF
TGTGCCAGCAGTTACCGGGACGGCTATGAAGCTTTCTTT
>18|TRBV6-2/TRBV6-3|many|TRBD1|TRBJ2-3
CASSWRTGGFGATDTQYF
TGTGCCAGCAGTTGGAGGACAGGGGGCTTTGGGGCCACAGATACGCAGTATTTT
>12|TRBV6-5|many|-|TRBJ2-5
CASRQGLETQYF
TGTGCCAGCAGACAGGGCTTGGAGACCCAGTACTTC
>17|TRBV7-2|many|-|TRBJ2-3
CASSFLLGAKWADTQYF
TGTGCCAGCAGCTTTCTTCTGGGCGCCAAATGGGCAGATACGCAGTATTTT
>13|TRBV12-3/TRBV12-4|many|TRBD1|TRBJ2-7
CASSFSGGGEQYF
TGTGCCAGCAGTTTTTCAGGGGGTGGCGAGCAGTACTTC
>10|TRBV29-1|few|-|TRBJ2-1
CSVWTHEQFF
TGCAGCGTGTGGACACATGAGCAGTTCTTC
>16|TRBV11-2|many|TRBD1|TRBJ2-2
CASSQGTGTNTGELFF
TGTGCCAGCAGCCAAGGGACAGGAACGAACACCGGGGAGCTGTTTTTT
>16|TRBV19|many|TRBD1|TRBJ1-1
CASRVGQGTLNTEAFF
TGTGCCAGTAGGGTCGGACAGGGCACCTTGAACACTGAAGCTTTCTTT
>17|TRBV11-2|many|TRBD2|TRBJ2-5
CASSLVGAGGHRETQYF
TGTGCCAGCAGCTTAGTTGGAGCGGGAGGGCATCGGGAGACCCAGTACTTC
>16|TRBV6-5|many|TRBD1|TRBJ1-1
CASSYDGQGRNTEAFF
TGTGCCAGCAGTTACGACGGACAGGGCAGGAACACTGAAGCTTTCTTT
>16|TRBV15|many|-|TRBJ2-7
CATSRDAGSLPYEQYF
TGTGCCACCAGCAGAGATGCTGGATCCCTACCCTACGAGCAGTACTTC
>13|TRBV12-3/TRBV12-4|many|-|TRBJ2-5
CASSLIMKETQYF
TGTGCCAGCAGTTTAATCATGAAAGAGACCCAGTACTTC
>17|TRBV14|-|-|TRBJ2-3
CASSQEYGSTNTDTQYF
TGTGCCAGCAGCCAAGAGTACGGCAGTACTAACACAGATACGCAGTATTTT
>15|TRBV18|many|-|TRBJ1-4
CASSLTGATNEKLFF
TGTGCCAGCTCACTAACAGGAGCAACTAATGAAAAACTGTTTTTT
>15|TRBV11-3|-|TRBD2|TRBJ2-3
CASSLSGYLTDTQYF
TGTGCCAGCAGCCTTAGCGGGTACCTCACAGATACGCAGTATTTT
>14|TRBV12-3/TRBV12-4|many|TRBD1|TRBJ1-6
CASSLGQNNSPLHF
TGTGCCAGCAGTTTGGGACAGAATAATTCACCCCTCCACTTT
>14|TRBV5-1|few|TRBD1|TRBJ1-5
CASSIGTGNQPQHF
TGCGCCAGCAGCATCGGGACAGGCAATCAGCCCCAGCATTTT
>14|TRBV5-1|many|-|TRBJ1-4
CASSLGTPSEKLFF
TGCGCCAGCAGCTTGGGGACACCCAGTGAAAAACTGTTTTTT
>14|TRBV5-5|many|-|TRBJ2-1
CASRPWVRDNEQFF
TGTGCCAGCAGACCCTGGGTTCGGGACAATGAGCAGTTCTTC
>13|TRBV11-2|many|TRBD1|TRBJ2-1
CASRGQGASGEFF
TGTGCCAGTAGGGGACAGGGGGCAAGTGGCGAGTTCTTC
>15|TRBV7-2|many|TRBD2|TRBJ2-3
CASGRQAGASDTQYF
TGTGCCAGCGGGAGACAAGCGGGAGCCTCAGATACGCAGTATTTT
>15|TRBV29-1|many|TRBD2|TRBJ2-1
CSVDTGLASYNEQFF
TGCAGCGTCGACACGGGACTAGCGAGCTACAATGAGCAGTTCTTC
>12|TRBV3-1|many|-|TRBJ2-4
CASSPLGPSQYF
TGTGCCAGCAGCCCCCTTGGACCCAGTCAGTACTTC
>19|TRBV4-2|-|TRBD2|TRBJ2-1
CASSQTSGRDRVIIAPQFF
TGTGCCAGCAGCCAGACTAGCGGGAGGGATAGGGTTATTATCGCACCACAGTTCTTC
>14|TRBV9|many|-|TRBJ2-6
CASSHVGSPNVLTF
TGTGCCAGCAGCCACGTGGGGAGTCCCAACGTCCTGACTTTC
>13|TRBV25-1|many|-|TRBJ1-1
CASSGKGNTEAFF
TGTGCCAGCAGTGGTAAGGGAAACACTGAAGCTTTCTTT
>9|TRBV6-4|few|-|TRBJ2-7
CASSEEPYF
TGTGCCAGCAGTGAGGAGCCGTACTTC
>17|TRBV12-3/TRBV12-4|few|TRBD1|TRBJ2-1
CASSFGGQALSYNEQFF
TGTGCCAGCAGTTTCGGCGGACAGGCCCTCTCCTACAATGAGCAGTTCTTC
>15|TRBV5-1|-|TRBD2|TRBJ2-2
CASTEAGAVPGELFF
TGCGCCAGCACCGAGGCGGGAGCTGTCCCCGGGGAGCTGTTTTTT
>15|TRBV5-6|-|TRBD2|TRBJ2-5
CASSFWTSGSKTQYF
TGTGCCAGCAGCTTTTGGACTAGCGGGAGTAAGACCCAGTACTTC
>14|TRBV6-5|-|-|TRBJ2-7
CASSTRPGSYEQYF
TGTGCCAGCAGTACCCGGCCAGGCTCCTACGAGCAGTACTTC
>14|TRBV25-1|many|-|TRBJ2-5
CASSEFTSLETQYF
TGTGCCAGCAGTGAATTTACTAGTCTTGAGACCCAGTACTTC
>12|TRBV29-1|many|-|TRBJ2-3
CSVEFSTDTQYF
TGCAGCGTTGAGTTTAGCACAGATACGCAGTATTTT
>16|TRBV27|many|TRBD2|TRBJ2-1
CASSLVAGSSYNEQFF
TGTGCCAGCAGTTTGGTAGCGGGTAGCTCCTACAATGAGCAGTTCTTC
>11|TRBV29-1|-|-|TRBJ2-1
CSVGVYWEQFF
TGCAGCGTTGGGGTATACTGGGAGCAGTTCTTC
>14|TRBV6-5|many|-|TRBJ1-5
CASSSNVGSQPQHF
TGTGCCAGCAGTTCCAACGTCGGAAGTCAGCCCCAGCATTTT
>13|TRBV7-3|many|TRBD2|TRBJ2-1
CASSPRGREGQFF
TGTGCCAGCAGCCCAAGGGGGCGGGAGGGGCAGTTCTTC
>13|TRBV10-3|many|TRBD1|TRBJ2-7
CAIRGQGGYEQYF
TGTGCCATCCGAGGACAGGGGGGATACGAGCAGTACTTC
>13|TRBV12-3/TRBV12-4|few|-|TRBJ2-4
CASSGAGSNIQYF
TGTGCCAGCAGTGGGGCGGGTTCGAACATTCAGTACTTC